The T cell receptor (beta chain) described here comes from a study of blood T cell repertoires in COVID-19. Generated by immunoSEQ multiplex PCR, the TCRdb table keeps only in-frame clones and is missing some. This table has approximately 180,000 clones, roughly 85% appearing once. The CDR3 contains 14 residues. The trim removed 5 bases at V and 2 bases at J, leaving 5 bases unmatched. Germline CDR1 and CDR2: LNHNV and YYDKDF (reference sequence). The sample consisted of peripheral blood. The clonotype originates from a human donor with active or convalescent COVID-19. The donor label of this sample is uncertain. This chain links TRBV15 with TRBJ1-2, with 7 bases matching TRBD1. The CDR3 nucleotides read TGTGCCACCAGCCTTTTGGACAGGAACTATGGCTACACCTTC. Translating it yields CATSLLDRNYGYTF. Filled out from reference TRBV15 and TRBJ1-2, the complete variable domain reads DAMVIQNPRYQVTQFGKPVTLSCSQTLNHNVMYWYQQKSSQAPKLLFHYYDKDFNNEADTPDNFQSRRPNTSFCFLDIRSPGLGDTAMYLCATSLLDRNYGYTFGSGTRLTVV.